This entry features one T cell receptor beta chain sequence. Antigen: not known. This sample stems from a study of response to subunit inactivated influenza vaccine. Findings and caveats of the study: Seasonal influenza vaccination, on each occasion, was suggested by the authors to recruit few new T cells.

TCRdb redid the calling of the RT-PCR reads with MiXCR, one entry per CDR3 protein. Of around 600,000 distinct CDR3 sequences listed, about 11% are singletons. CDR3 length: 15 amino acids. The germline V gene has CDR1 LGHNA and CDR2 YSLEER. Trimming cost V 4 bases and J 0 bases, with 12 bases left between them. Another study also made use of these data, one on T cells expressing NK-cell markers. Per that study: The authors made TCR beta cDNA libraries by 5'RACE template switching. This switching added a universal primer site and UMIs. Among several donors, these clonotypes also ranked first in the CD3+CD56-NKG2C+ fraction.

The sample here was PBMCs from blood, taken on the day of vaccination. This chain connects TRBV4-3 to TRBJ2-5; D could derive from TRBD1 or TRBD2 (5 bases each). The clonotype was recovered from a man aged 50-60 years who received an inactivated influenza vaccine. Here the CDR3 DNA reads TGCGCCAGCAGCCGAAGGGACGGATACCAAGAGACCCAGTACTTC. Amino acid sequence: CASSRRDGYQETQYF.